A single TCR beta chain is shown here with its context. Antigen unknown. Some clones are missing from TCRdb's copy, which holds only in-frame ones; the method was immunoSEQ multiplex PCR. The sample has some 1,100,000 clones; around 82% are singletons. This record comes from a study of shared clonotypes between healthy human individuals. Study as a whole: The people who gave samples were a couple of women and three men aged 18 to 49. For every donor, three CD4 naive, three CD4 memory, two CD8 naive and one CD8 memory plates were used. Study conclusions and caveats: Since donors were few, the genetic and exposure-history diversity represented was limited. Clonotype sharing among donors was thought likely to change with sequencing depth.

J was trimmed by 3 bases and V by 3 bases; bases with no gene match: 3. This CDR3 contains 15 residues. Germline V CDR1 and CDR2: SGHNT, YENEEA. This TCR came from a man aged 18 to 30 in good health. Some clones in this sample may be carry-over from other donors' samples. Sequenced input: memory CD4+ T cells from PBMCs. The subset here: CD45RA-negative fraction. This chain connects TRBV11-3 to TRBJ2-3; 10 bases agree with TRBD2. CDR3 DNA: TGTGCCAGCAGCTTCGGGACTAGCGTAACAGATACGCAGTATTTT. It translates to CASSFGTSVTDTQYF.